This T cell receptor (beta chain) was identified in a study of control samples from healthy donors and cancer patients. V trimming: 7 bases; J trimming: 6 bases; junction bases outside the gene matches: 24. CDR3 length: 20 residues. The germline gives CDR1 LNHDA, CDR2 SQIVND (reference sequence). Data came from immunoSEQ multiplex PCR; TCRdb stores just in-frame clones and leaves some out. The sample includes tens of thousands of clones, around nine tenths seen only once; the top ten take approximately 40%. The sample consisted of PBMCs. The chain employs TRBV19 and TRBJ2-2, with 9 bases identical to TRBD1. The receptor's source is a man aged 45 to 65 with head and neck cancer. The CDR3 DNA follows: TGTGCCAGTATCGAAACCGGGACAGGGTTCATCGGACAGGCCGCCGGGGAGCTGTTTTTT. As protein: CASIETGTGFIGQAAGELFF. Together with reference TRBV19 and TRBJ2-2, the CDR3 gives the full variable domain: DGGITQSPKYLFRKEGQNVTLSCEQNLNHDAMYWYRQDPGQGLRLIYYSQIVNDFQKGDIAEGYSVSREKKESFPLTVTSAQKNPTAFYLCASIETGTGFIGQAAGELFFGEGSRLTVL.